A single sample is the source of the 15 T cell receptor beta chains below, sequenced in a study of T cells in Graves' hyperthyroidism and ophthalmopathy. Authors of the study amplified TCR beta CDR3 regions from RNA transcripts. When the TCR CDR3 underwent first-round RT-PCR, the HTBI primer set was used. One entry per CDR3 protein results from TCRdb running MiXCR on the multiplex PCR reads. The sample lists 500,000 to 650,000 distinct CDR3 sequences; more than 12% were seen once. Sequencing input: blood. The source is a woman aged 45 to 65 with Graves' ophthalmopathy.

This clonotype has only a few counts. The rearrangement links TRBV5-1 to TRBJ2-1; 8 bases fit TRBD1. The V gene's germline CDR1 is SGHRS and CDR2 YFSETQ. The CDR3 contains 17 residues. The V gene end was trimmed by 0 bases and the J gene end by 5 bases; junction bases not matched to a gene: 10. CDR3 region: CASSLDPRDRRHNEQFF. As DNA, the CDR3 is TGCGCCAGCAGCTTGGACCCCCGGGACAGGCGCCACAATGAGCAGTTCTTC.

The CDR3 region has the DNA TGTGCCAGCAGCCTACAAACCAGGACAGGGATATTGGGAGAGACCCAGTACTTC. This encodes CASSLQTRTGILGETQYF. The chain is built from TRBV7-9 and TRBJ2-5; 8 bases line up with TRBD1. V was pared by 5 bases and J by 4 bases, with 18 bases of the junction left unmatched. There are 18 residues in the CDR3. Germline CDR1 SEHNR, CDR2 FQNEAQ (reference sequence).

CDR3 protein: CASSLWVAGGQGAYEQYF. For the CDR3, the DNA is TGTGCCAGCAGTTTGTGGGTCGCGGGGGGACAGGGGGCTTACGAGCAGTACTTC. V gene TRBV28 combines with J gene TRBJ2-7, with TRBD1 matching 12 bases. Germline assignment: CDR1 MDHEN and CDR2 SYDVKM. The CDR3 is made up of 18 amino acids. The V gene end was trimmed by 3 bases and the J gene end by 4 bases; junction bases not matched to a gene: 13.

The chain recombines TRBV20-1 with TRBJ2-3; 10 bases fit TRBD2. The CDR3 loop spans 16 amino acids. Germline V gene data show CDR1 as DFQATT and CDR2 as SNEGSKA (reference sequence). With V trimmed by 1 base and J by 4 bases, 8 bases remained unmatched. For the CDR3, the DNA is TGCAGTGCTAGAGTCAAAGCGGGAGGGCGCGCAGATACGCAGTATTTT. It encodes CSARVKAGGRADTQYF.

The CDR3 reads CASSPRGTATNEKLFF. In DNA, the CDR3 is TGTGCCAGCAGTCCCCGGGGGACCGCAACTAATGAAAAACTGTTTTTT. The rearrangement links TRBV12-3 or TRBV12-4 to TRBJ1-4; weak D call: TRBD1 (5 bases). The CDR3 covers 16 residues. V was trimmed by 5 bases and J by 0 bases, leaving 13 bases between them.

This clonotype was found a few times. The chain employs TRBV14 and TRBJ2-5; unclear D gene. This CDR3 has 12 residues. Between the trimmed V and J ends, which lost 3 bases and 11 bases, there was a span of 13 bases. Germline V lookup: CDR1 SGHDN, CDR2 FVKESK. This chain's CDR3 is CASSQERLNQYF. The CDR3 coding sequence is TGTGCCAGCAGCCAGGAAAGACTGAATCAGTACTTC.

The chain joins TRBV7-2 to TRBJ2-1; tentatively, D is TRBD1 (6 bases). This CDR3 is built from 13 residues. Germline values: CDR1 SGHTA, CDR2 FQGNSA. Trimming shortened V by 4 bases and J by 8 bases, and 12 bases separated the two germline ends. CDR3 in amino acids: CASSSQGGYEQFF. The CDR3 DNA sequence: TGTGCCAGCAGCTCACAGGGCGGGTATGAGCAGTTCTTC.

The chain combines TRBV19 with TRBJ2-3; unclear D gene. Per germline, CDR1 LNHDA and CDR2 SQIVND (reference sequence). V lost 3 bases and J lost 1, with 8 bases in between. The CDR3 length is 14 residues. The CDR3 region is CASSMGLGTDTQYF. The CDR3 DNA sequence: TGTGCCAGTAGTATGGGTCTGGGCACAGATACGCAGTATTTT.

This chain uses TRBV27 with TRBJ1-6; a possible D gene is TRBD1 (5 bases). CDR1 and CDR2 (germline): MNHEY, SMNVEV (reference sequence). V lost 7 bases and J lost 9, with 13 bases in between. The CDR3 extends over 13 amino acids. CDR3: CASTRGGVSPLHF. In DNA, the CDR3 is TGTGCCAGCACTCGCGGAGGGGTTTCACCCCTCCACTTT.

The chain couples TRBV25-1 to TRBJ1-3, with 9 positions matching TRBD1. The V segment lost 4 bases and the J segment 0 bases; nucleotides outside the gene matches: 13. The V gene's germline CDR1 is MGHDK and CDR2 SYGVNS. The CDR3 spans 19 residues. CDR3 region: CASSGARDRVHRSGNTIYF. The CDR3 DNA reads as TGTGCCAGCAGTGGGGCTCGGGACAGGGTTCACCGCTCTGGAAACACCATATATTTT.

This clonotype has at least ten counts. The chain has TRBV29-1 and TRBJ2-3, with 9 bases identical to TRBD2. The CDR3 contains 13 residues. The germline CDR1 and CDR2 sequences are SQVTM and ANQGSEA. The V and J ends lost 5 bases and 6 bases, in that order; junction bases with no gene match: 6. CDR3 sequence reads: CSVHGGRGDTQYF. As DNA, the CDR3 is TGCAGCGTTCACGGCGGGAGGGGGGATACGCAGTATTTT.

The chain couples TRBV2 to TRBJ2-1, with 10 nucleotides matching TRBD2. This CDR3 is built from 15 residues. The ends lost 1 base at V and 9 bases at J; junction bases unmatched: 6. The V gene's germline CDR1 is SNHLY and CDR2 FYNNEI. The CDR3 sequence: CASSEERLAGVEQFF. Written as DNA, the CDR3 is TGTGCCAGCAGTGAAGAGCGGCTAGCGGGAGTTGAGCAGTTCTTC.

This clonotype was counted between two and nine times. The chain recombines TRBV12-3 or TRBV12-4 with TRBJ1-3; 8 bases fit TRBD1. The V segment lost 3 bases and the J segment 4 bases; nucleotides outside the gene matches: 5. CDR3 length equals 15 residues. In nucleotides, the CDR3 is TGTGCCAGCAGTTTCCTGACAGGGGCCGGAAACACCATATATTTT. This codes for CASSFLTGAGNTIYF.

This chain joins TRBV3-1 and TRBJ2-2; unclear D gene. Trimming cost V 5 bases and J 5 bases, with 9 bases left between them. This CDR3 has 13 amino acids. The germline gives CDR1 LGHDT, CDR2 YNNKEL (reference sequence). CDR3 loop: CASSKLGTGELFF. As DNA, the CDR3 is TGTGCCAGCAGCAAACTGGGAACCGGGGAGCTGTTTTTT.

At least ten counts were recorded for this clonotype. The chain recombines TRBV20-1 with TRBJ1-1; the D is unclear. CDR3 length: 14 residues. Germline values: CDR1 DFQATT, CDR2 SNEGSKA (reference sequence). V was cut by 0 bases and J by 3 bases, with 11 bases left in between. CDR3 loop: CSARDIKGYTEAFF. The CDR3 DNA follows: TGCAGTGCTAGAGATATTAAGGGATACACTGAAGCTTTCTTT.